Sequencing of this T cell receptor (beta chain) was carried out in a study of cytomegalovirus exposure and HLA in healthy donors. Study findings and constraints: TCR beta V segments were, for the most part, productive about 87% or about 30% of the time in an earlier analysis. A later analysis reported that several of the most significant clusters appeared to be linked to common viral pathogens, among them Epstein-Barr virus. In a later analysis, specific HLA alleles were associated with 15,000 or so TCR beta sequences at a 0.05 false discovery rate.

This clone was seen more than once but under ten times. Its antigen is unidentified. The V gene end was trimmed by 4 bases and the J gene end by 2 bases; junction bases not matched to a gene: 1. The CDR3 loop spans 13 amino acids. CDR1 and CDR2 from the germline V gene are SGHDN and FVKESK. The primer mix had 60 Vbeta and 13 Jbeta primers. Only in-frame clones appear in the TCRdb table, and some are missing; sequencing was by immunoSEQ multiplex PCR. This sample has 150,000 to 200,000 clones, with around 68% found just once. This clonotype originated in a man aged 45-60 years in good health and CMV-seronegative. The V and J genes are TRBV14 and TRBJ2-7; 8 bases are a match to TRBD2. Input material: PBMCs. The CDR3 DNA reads TGTGCCAGCAGCCCGGGAGGGGCCTACGAGCAGTACTTC. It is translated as CASSPGGAYEQYF.